This T cell receptor (beta chain) was sequenced for a study of shared T cell receptors in the human thymus. This clone has only one observation. The repertoire was sequenced with immunoSEQ multiplex PCR; TCRdb's copy has only in-frame clones and lacks some. The sample holds about 710,000 clones, around 87% seen once. The CDR3 totals 13 residues. V shed 4 bases, J shed 5 bases, and the junction held 4 bases outside the gene matches. Germline V gene sequence: CDR1 SQVTM, CDR2 ANQGSEA. These same records also appear under a second study, on human thymus T cells. That paper adds: Donation was from healthy Finnish infants who were having corrective surgery that addressed congenital heart defects. Resected material from corrective heart surgery provided the thymus tissue analysed.

The clonotype was recovered from a boy younger than two with a congenital heart defect. The sample taken for sequencing was thymocytes. The genes are TRBV29-1 and TRBJ2-1; TRBD2 matches at 8 bases. This CDR3 is CSVGLATDNEQFF. For the CDR3, the DNA is TGCAGCGTTGGACTAGCGACCGACAATGAGCAGTTCTTC.